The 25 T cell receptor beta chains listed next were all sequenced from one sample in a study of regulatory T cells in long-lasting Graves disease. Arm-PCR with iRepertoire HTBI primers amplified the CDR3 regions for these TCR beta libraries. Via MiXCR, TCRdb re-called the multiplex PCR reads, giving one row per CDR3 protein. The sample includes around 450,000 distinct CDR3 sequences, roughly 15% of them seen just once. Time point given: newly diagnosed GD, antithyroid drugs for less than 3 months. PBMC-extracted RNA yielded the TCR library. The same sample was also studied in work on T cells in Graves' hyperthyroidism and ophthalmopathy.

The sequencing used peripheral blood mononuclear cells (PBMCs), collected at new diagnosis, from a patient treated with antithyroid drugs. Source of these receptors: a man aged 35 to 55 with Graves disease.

CDR3: CSANRGHGEKLFF. In nucleotides, the CDR3 is TGCAGTGCCAACAGGGGGCACGGTGAAAAACTGTTTTTT. This sequence joins TRBV20-1 and TRBJ1-4; 9 nucleotides align to TRBD1. The CDR3 has 13 amino acids. Germline CDR1 DFQATT, CDR2 SNEGSKA (reference sequence). After removal of 6 bases from V and 7 bases from J, the junction contained 6 bases not matched to a gene.

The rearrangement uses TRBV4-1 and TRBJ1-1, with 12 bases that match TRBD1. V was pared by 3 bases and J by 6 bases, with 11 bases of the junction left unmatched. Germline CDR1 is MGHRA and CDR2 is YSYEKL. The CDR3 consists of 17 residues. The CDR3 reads CASSQGTGGAIRAEAFF. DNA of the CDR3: TGCGCCAGCAGCCAGGGGACAGGGGGCGCTATTCGGGCTGAAGCTTTCTTT.

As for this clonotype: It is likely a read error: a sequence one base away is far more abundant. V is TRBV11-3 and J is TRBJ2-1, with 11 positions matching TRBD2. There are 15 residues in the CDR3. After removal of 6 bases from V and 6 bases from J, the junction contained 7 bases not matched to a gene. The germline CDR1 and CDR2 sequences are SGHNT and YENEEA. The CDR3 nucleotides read TGTGCCAGCAGGGGAATAGCGGGAGGGTGCAATGAGCAGTTCTTC. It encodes CASRGIAGGCNEQFF.

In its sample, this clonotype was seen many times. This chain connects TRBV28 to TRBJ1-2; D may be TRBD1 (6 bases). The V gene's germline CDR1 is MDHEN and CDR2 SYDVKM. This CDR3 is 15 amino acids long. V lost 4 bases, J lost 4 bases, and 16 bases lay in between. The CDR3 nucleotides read TGTGCCAGCAGTTCCCCGGGGGCCCCACCCTATGGCTACACCTTC. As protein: CASSSPGAPPYGYTF.

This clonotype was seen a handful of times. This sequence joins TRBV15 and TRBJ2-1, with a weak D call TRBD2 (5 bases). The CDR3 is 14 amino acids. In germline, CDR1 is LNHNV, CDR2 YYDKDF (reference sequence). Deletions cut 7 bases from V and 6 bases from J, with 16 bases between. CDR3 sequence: CATTLAVLGNEQFF. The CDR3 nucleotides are TGTGCCACCACCCTAGCAGTCTTGGGCAATGAGCAGTTCTTC.

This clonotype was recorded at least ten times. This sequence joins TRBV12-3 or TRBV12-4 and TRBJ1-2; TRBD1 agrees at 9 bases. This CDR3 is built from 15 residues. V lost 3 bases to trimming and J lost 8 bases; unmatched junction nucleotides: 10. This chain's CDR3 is CASSLGTGRLGGYTF. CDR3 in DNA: TGTGCCAGCAGTTTGGGGACAGGGCGCCTGGGGGGCTACACCTTC.

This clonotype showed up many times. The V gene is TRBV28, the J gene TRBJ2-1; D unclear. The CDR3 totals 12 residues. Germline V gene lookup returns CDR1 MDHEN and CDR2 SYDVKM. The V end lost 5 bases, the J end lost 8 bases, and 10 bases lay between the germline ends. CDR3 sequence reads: CASSPNWDEQFF. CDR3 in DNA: TGTGCCAGCAGTCCTAACTGGGATGAGCAGTTCTTC.

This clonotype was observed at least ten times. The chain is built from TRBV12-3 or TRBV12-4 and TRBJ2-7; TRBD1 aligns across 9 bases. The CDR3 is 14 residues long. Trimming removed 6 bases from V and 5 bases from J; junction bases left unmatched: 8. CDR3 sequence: CASRLRTGVNEQYF. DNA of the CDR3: TGTGCCAGCAGACTACGGACAGGGGTAAACGAGCAGTACTTC.

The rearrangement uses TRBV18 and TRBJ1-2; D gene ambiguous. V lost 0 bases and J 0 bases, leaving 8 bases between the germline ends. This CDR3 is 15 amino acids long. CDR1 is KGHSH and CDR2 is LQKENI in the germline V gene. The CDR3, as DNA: TGTGCCAGCTCACCACCAGCGGGATCTAACTATGGCTACACCTTC. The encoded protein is CASSPPAGSNYGYTF.

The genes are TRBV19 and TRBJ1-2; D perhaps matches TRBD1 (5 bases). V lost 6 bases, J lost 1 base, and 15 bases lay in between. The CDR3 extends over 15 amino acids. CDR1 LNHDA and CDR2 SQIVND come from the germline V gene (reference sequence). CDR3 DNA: TGTGCCAGTAGGACCAGCGACAGAAGTAACTATGGCTACACCTTC. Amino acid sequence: CASRTSDRSNYGYTF. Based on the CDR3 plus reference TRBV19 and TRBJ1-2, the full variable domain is DGGITQSPKYLFRKEGQNVTLSCEQNLNHDAMYWYRQDPGQGLRLIYYSQIVNDFQKGDIAEGYSVSREKKESFPLTVTSAQKNPTAFYLCASRTSDRSNYGYTFGSGTRLTVV.

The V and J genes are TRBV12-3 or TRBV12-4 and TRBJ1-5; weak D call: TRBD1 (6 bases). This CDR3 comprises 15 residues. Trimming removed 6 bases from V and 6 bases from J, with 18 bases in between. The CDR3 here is CASRGNRGAGQPQHF. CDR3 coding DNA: TGTGCCAGCAGGGGTAATAGGGGGGCTGGTCAGCCCCAGCATTTT.

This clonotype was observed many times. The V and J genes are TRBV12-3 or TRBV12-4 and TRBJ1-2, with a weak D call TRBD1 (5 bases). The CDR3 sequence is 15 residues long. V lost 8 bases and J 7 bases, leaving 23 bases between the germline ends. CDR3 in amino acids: CASASWGDKRGGYTF. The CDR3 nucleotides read TGTGCCAGCGCTTCCTGGGGGGATAAAAGAGGTGGCTACACCTTC.

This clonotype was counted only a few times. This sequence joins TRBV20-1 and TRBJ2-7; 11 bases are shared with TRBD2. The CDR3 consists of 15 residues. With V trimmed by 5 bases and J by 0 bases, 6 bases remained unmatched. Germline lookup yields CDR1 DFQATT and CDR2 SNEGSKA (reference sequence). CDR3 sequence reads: CSAEPGLAASYEQYF. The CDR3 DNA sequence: TGCAGTGCTGAGCCGGGACTAGCGGCCTCCTACGAGCAGTACTTC.

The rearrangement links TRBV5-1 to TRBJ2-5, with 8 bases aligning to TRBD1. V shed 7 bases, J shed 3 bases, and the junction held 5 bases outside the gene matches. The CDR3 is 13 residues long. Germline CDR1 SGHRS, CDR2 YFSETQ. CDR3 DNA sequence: TGCGCCAGCGGCCCACAGGGGGAAGAGACCCAGTACTTC. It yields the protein CASGPQGEETQYF.

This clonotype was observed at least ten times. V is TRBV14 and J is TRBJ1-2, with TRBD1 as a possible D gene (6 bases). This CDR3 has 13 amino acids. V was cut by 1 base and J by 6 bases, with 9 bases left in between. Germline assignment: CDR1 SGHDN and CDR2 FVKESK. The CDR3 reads CASSQVGADGYTF. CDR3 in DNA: TGTGCCAGCAGCCAAGTGGGGGCCGATGGCTACACCTTC.

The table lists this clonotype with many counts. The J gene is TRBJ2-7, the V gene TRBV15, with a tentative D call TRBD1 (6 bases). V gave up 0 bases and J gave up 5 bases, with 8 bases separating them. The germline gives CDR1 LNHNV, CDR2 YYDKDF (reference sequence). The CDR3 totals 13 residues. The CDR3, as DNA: TGTGCCACCAGCAGAGACAGGGGTGACGAGCAGTACTTC. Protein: CATSRDRGDEQYF. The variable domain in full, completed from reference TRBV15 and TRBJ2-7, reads DAMVIQNPRYQVTQFGKPVTLSCSQTLNHNVMYWYQQKSSQAPKLLFHYYDKDFNNEADTPDNFQSRRPNTSFCFLDIRSPGLGDTAMYLCATSRDRGDEQYFGPGTRLTVT.

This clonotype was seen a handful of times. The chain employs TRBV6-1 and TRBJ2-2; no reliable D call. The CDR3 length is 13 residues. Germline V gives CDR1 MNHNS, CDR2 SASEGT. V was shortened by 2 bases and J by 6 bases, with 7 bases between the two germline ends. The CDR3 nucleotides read TGTGCCAGCAGTGAAAGAGATGCCGGGGAGCTGTTTTTT. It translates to CASSERDAGELFF.

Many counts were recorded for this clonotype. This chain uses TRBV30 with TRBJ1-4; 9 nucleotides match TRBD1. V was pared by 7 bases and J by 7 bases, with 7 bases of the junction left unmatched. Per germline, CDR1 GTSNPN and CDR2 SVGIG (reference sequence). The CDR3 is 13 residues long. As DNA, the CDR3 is TGTGCCTCGCGGGGACAGGGTTTTGAAAAACTGTTTTTT. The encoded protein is CASRGQGFEKLFF.

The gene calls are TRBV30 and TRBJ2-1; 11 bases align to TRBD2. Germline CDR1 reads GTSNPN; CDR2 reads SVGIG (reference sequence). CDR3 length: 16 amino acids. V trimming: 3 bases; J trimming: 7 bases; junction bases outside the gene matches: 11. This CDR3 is CAWRTPLAGGGNEQFF. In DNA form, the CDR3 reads TGTGCCTGGAGGACCCCCCTAGCGGGAGGCGGAAATGAGCAGTTCTTC. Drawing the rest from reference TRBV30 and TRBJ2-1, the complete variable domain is SQTIHQWPATLVQPVGSPLSLECTVEGTSNPNLYWYRQAAGRGLQLLFYSVGIGQISSEVPQNLSASRPQDRQFILSSKKLLLSDSGFYLCAWRTPLAGGGNEQFFGPGTRLTVL.

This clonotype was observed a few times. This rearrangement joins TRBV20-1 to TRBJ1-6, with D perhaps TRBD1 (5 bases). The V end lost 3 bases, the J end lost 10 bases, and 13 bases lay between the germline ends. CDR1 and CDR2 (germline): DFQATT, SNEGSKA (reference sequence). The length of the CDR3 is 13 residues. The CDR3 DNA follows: TGCAGTGCTAGTGGACGTCGGGACTCACCCCTCCACTTT. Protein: CSASGRRDSPLHF.

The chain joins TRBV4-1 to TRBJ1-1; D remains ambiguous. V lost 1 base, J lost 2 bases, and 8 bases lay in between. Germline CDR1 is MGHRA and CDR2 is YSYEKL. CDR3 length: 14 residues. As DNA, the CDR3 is TGCGCCAGCAGCCAAGTTTCCAGAAACACTGAAGCTTTCTTT. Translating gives CASSQVSRNTEAFF.

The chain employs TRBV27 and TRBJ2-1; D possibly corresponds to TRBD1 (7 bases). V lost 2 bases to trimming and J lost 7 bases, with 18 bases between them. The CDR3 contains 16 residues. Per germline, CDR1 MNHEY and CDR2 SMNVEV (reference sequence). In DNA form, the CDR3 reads TGTGCCAGCAGTTTAACCCTAAAACAGGGGAGGAATGAGCAGTTCTTC. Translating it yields CASSLTLKQGRNEQFF.

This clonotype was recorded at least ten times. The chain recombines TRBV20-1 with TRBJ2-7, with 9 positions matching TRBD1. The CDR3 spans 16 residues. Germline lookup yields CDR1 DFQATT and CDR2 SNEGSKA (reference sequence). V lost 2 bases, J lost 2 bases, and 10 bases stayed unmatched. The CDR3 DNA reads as TGCAGTGCTAGAAGCCGGCCGGGACAGGGAGCCTACGAGCAGTACTTC. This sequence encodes CSARSRPGQGAYEQYF.

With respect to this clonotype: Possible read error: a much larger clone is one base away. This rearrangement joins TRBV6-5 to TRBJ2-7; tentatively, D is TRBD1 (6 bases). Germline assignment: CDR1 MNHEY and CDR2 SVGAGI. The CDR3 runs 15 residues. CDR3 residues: CASSYSSGVPYEQHF. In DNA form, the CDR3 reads TGTGCCAGCAGTTACTCGTCAGGGGTCCCCTACGAGCAGCACTTC.

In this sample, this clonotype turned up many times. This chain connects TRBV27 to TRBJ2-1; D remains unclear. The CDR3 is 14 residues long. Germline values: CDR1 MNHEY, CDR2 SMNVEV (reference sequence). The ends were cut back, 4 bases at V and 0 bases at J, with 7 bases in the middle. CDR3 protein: CASSWASSYNEQFF. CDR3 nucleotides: TGTGCCAGCAGTTGGGCGAGCTCCTACAATGAGCAGTTCTTC.